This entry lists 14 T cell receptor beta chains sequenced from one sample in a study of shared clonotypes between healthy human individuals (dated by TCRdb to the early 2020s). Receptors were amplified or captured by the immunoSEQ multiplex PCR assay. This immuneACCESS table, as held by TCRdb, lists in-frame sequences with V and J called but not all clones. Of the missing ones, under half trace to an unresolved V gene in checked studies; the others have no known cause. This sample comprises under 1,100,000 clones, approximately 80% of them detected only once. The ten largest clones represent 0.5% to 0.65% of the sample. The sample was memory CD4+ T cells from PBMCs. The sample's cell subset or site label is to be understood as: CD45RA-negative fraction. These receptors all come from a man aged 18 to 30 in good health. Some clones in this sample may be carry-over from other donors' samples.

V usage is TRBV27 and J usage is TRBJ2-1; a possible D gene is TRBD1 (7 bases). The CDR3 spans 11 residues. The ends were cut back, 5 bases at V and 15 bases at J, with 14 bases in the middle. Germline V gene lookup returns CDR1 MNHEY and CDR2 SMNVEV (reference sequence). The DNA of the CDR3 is TGTGCCAGCAGTATGCGGAGGGGGCTGTTCTTC. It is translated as CASSMRRGLFF.

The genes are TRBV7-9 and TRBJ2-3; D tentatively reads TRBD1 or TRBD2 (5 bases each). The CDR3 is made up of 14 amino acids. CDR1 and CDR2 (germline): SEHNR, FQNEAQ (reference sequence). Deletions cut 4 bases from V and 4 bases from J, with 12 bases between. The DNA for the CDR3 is TGTGCCAGCAGCTGGGACCGCCGGGCAGATACGCAGTATTTT. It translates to CASSWDRRADTQYF.

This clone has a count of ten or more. The CDR3 DNA reads TGTGCCAGCTCACCGAGGGGGGTGGCGAACTATGGCTACACCTTC. Its translation: CASSPRGVANYGYTF. This sequence joins TRBV18 and TRBJ1-2, with D perhaps matching TRBD1 (6 bases). Germline assignment: CDR1 KGHSH and CDR2 LQKENI. Trimming removed 3 bases at V and 2 bases at J, with 13 bases between. There are 15 residues in the CDR3. Full variable domain (remainder filled in from reference TRBV18 and TRBJ1-2): NAGVMQNPRHLVRRRGQEARLRCSPMKGHSHVYWYRQLPEEGLKFMVYLQKENIIDESGMPKERFSAEFPKEGPSILRIQQVVRGDSAAYFCASSPRGVANYGYTFGSGTRLTVV.

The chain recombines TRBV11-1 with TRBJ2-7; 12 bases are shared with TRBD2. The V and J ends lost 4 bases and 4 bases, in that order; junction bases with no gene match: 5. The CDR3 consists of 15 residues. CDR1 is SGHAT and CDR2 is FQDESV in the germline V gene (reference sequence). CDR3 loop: CASSWTSGKMYEQYF. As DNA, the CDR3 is TGTGCCAGCAGCTGGACTAGCGGGAAAATGTACGAGCAGTACTTC.

The CDR3 is CASSLFQVPSGEQYF. The CDR3 nucleotides are TGTGCCAGCAGCTTATTCCAGGTGCCATCGGGCGAGCAGTACTTC. The chain joins TRBV7-6 to TRBJ2-7; D is ambiguous. Trimming took off 2 bases at V and 6 bases at J, with 17 bases between the two ends. CDR1 and CDR2 from the germline V gene are SGHVS and FNYEAQ. The CDR3 spans 15 residues.

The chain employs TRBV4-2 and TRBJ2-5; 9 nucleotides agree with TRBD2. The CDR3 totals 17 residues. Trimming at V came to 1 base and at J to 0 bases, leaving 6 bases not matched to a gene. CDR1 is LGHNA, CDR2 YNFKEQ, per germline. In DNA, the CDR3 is TGTGCCAGCAGCCAAGGGGAGGCGGGAGGGAACCAAGAGACCCAGTACTTC. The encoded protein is CASSQGEAGGNQETQYF.

CDR3 region: CASSPGLRGETQYF. The CDR3 DNA is TGCGCCAGCAGCCCGGGACTAAGAGGGGAGACCCAGTACTTC. The V and J genes are TRBV5-1 and TRBJ2-5; 7 nucleotides agree with TRBD2. Looked up from germline, CDR1 is SGHRS and CDR2 is YFSETQ. The CDR3 spans 14 residues. V dropped 4 bases and J dropped 5; count of bases not matched to a gene: 8.

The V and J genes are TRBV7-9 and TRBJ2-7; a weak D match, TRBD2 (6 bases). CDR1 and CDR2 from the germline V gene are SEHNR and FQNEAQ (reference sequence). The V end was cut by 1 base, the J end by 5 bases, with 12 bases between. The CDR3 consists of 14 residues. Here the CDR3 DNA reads TGTGCCAGCAGCTTAGGTCCCGGGACTGACGAGCAGTACTTC. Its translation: CASSLGPGTDEQYF.

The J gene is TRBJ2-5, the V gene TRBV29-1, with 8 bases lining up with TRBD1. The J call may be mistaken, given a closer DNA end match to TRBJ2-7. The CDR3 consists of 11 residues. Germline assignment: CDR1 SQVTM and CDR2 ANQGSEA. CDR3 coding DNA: TGCAGCGTAGACAGGGGCAACGAGCAGTACTTC. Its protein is CSVDRGNEQYF.

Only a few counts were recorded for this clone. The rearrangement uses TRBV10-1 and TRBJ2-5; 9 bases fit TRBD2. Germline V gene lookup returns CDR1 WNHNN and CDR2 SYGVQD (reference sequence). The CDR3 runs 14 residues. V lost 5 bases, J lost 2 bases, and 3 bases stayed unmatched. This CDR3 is CASSSAGGQETQYF. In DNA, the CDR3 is TGCGCCAGCAGTTCAGCGGGAGGACAAGAGACCCAGTACTTC.

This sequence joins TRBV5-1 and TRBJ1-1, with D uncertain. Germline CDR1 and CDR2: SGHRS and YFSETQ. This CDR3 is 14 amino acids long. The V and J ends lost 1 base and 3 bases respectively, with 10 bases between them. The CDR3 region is CASSLRVSYTEAFF. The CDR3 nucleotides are TGCGCCAGCAGCTTGCGAGTGAGTTACACTGAAGCTTTCTTT. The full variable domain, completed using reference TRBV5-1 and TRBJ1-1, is KAGVTQTPRYLIKTRGQQVTLSCSPISGHRSVSWYQQTPGQGLQFLFEYFSETQRNKGNFPGRFSGRQFSNSRSEMNVSTLELGDSALYLCASSLRVSYTEAFFGQGTRLTVV.

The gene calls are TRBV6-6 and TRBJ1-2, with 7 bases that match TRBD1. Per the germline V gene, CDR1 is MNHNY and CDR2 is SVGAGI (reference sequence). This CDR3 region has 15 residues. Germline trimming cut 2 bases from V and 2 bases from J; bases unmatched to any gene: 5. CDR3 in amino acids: CASSYQGGWNYGYTF. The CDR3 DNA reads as TGTGCCAGCAGTTACCAGGGGGGTTGGAACTATGGCTACACCTTC.

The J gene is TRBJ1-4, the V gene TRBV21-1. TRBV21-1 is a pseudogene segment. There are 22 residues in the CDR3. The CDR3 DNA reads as TGTGCCAGCATCTGCTTGCCAGGGGCGGAAATTTATTCGGGACTAACTAATGAAAAACTGTTTTTT. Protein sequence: CASICLPGAEIYSGLTNEKLFF.

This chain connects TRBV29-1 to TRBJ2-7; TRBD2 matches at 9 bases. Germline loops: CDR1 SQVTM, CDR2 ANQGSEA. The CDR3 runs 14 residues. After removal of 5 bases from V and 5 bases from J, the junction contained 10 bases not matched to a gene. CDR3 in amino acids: CSVSPLSGRNEQYF. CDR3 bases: TGCAGCGTTTCCCCCCTAAGCGGGAGGAACGAGCAGTACTTC.